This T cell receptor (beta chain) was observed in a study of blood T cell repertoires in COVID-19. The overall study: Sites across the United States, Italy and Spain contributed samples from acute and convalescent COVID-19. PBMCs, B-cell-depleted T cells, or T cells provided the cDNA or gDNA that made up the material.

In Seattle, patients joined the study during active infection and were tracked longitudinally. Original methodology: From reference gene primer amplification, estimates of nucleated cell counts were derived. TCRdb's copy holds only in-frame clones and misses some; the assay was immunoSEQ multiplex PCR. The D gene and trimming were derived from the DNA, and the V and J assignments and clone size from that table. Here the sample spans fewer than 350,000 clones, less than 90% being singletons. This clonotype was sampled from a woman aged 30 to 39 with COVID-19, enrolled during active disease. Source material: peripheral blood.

The CDR3 DNA reads TGCGCCAGCAGCTCAGAACAGGGTCTGGGTGGCACTGAAGCTTTCTTT. As protein: CASSSEQGLGGTEAFF. The V call is TRBV5-1, the J call TRBJ1-1; D possibly corresponds to TRBD1 (6 bases). Germline V CDR1 and CDR2: SGHRS, YFSETQ. Trimming cost V 3 bases and J 4 bases, with 19 bases left between them. The CDR3 runs to 16 residues.